The sequence of this T cell receptor (beta chain) was determined in a study of cytomegalovirus exposure and HLA in healthy donors. Turning to this clone: What it binds is unknown.

Findings and caveats of the study: Later on, an analysis tied approximately 15,000 TCR beta sequences to HLA alleles at 0.05 false discovery rate.

This CDR3 has 15 amino acids. Looked up from germline, CDR1 is SGHTA and CDR2 is FQGNSA. The V end was cut by 1 base, the J end by 5 bases, with 14 bases between. The primer mix had 60 Vbeta and 13 Jbeta primers. Original analysis: In a later analysis, 60 million to 90 million unique TCR beta chains included roughly 11 million shared by two or more donors. Clones were read by immunoSEQ multiplex PCR, and TCRdb kept only the in-frame ones, dropping some. V, J and clone size reflect that table, while D and trimming were determined from the DNA. The sample contains about 140,000 clones, 65% to 90% of which appear only once.

The genes are TRBV7-2 and TRBJ2-5; D might be TRBD2 (6 bases). The origin of this receptor is a young woman in good health and CMV-seronegative. The source material was PBMCs. The CDR3 spells CASSLDGGDVETQYF. CDR3 nucleotides: TGTGCCAGCAGCTTAGATGGAGGGGACGTGGAGACCCAGTACTTC.